Listed below are T cell receptor beta chains from one sample, sequenced in a study of CD8+ T cells in alopecia areata. Produced via immunoSEQ multiplex PCR; TCRdb's table is partial and in-frame only. The profile shows 80,000 to 100,000 clones, about 40% of them singletons. The sample consisted of CD4+ T cells sorted from blood. All receptors derive from a human donor with alopecia areata. Each CDR3 is given with its conserved first and last residue. Each record gives: V gene, CDR3 protein.

TRBV29-1 CSGGQGNYEQYF
TRBV7-9 CASSLRQDYEQFF
TRBV7-2 CASSTGVNTEAFF
TRBV5-1 CASSSLAAVQETQYF
TRBV29-1 CSVDALSYVGGAFF
TRBV2 CASTGTGEGTQYF
TRBV4-1 CASSNYPTGGAGANVLTF
TRBV30 CAWSVRREETQYF
TRBV29-1 CSAVPLQAGEQYF
TRBV7-9 CASSLAGSEKLFF
TRBV7-2 CASSLATYEQYF